The rows below give T cell receptor beta chains drawn from one sample of a study of T cell clones after liver transplantation. TCRdb's copy holds only in-frame clones and misses some; the assay was immunoSEQ multiplex PCR. The table includes 45,000 to 60,000 clones, roughly 71% detected once. The material sequenced was CD4+ T cells from blood, taken at the 22-month timepoint. The receptors shown here come from a human patient who received a liver transplant. The T cells may come from the graft donor. CDR3s include the opening cysteine and the closing phenylalanine or tryptophan. The D gene is left open where the match is weak. Clone sizes are given selectively: once, few, many, or a class where the clone is expanded.

>TRBV5-4|TRBD1|TRBJ1-2|.
CASSNSGTGSSYGYTF
TGTGCCAGCAGCAACTCCGGGACAGGGAGCTCCTATGGCTACACCTTC
>TRBV27|.|TRBJ2-3|.
CASSLPDTQYF
TGTGCCAGCAGTTTACCAGATACGCAGTATTTT
>TRBV5-4|TRBD2|TRBJ2-7|.
CASSLNTKRGGSYEQYF
TGTGCCAGCAGCTTGAACACTAAGCGGGGGGGATCCTACGAGCAGTACTTC
>TRBV19|.|TRBJ1-5|few
CASTRTQNQPQHF
TGTGCCAGTACAAGGACCCAGAATCAGCCCCAGCATTTT
>TRBV27|.|TRBJ2-7|.
CASSLSIGLRAPRSVEQYF
TGTGCCAGCAGTCTATCAATTGGGCTCCGGGCCCCACGCAGTGTCGAGCAGTACTTC
>TRBV29-1|.|TRBJ2-7|.
CSAGRQLDEQYF
TGCAGCGCGGGCCGACAGCTCGACGAGCAGTACTTC
>TRBV5-1|.|TRBJ2-4|once
CASSLEGRRRSNKNIQYF
TGCGCCAGCAGCTTGGAGGGCAGGCGCCGGTCGAACAAAAACATTCAGTACTTC
>TRBV27|.|TRBJ2-7|.
CASSPRLWQASSYEQYF
TGTGCCAGCAGTCCGCGTTTATGGCAGGCGAGCTCCTACGAGCAGTACTTC
>TRBV6-1|.|TRBJ1-2|few
CASSASMFLNYGYTF
TGTGCCAGCAGTGCATCGATGTTCCTTAACTATGGCTACACCTTC
>TRBV13|.|TRBJ1-3|few
CASTPGLSGNTIYF
TGTGCCAGCACCCCCGGGCTCTCTGGAAACACCATATATTTT
>TRBV11-2|TRBD1|TRBJ2-7|.
CASSFLQGDRNQYEQYF
TGTGCCAGCAGCTTTCTGCAGGGGGACAGGAACCAATACGAGCAGTACTTC
>TRBV19|TRBD1|TRBJ2-1|.
CASSSRTGLEQFF
TGTGCCAGTAGTTCAAGGACAGGGCTTGAGCAGTTCTTC
>TRBV9|.|TRBJ1-3|.
CASSVATQGNTIYF
TGTGCCAGCAGCGTAGCTACACAAGGAAACACCATATATTTT
>TRBV13|TRBD1|TRBJ1-1|.
CASSLRSGTGGGRTEAFF
TGTGCCAGCAGCTTGCGATCCGGGACAGGGGGCGGGCGGACTGAAGCTTTCTTT
>TRBV7-7|.|TRBJ2-2|.
CASSLATGELFF
TGTGCTAGCAGCTTAGCGACCGGGGAGCTGTTTTTT
>TRBV6-1|.|TRBJ1-4|.
CASSEHHEKLFF
TGTGCCAGCAGTGAGCATCATGAAAAACTGTTTTTT
>TRBV7-2|.|TRBJ2-2|.
CASSLGGSGELFF
TGTGCCAGCAGCTTAGGAGGTTCAGGGGAGCTGTTTTTT
>TRBV7-6|.|TRBJ2-3|few
CASSFVGGQFPDTQYF
TGTGCCAGCAGCTTCGTCGGGGGGCAGTTTCCAGATACGCAGTATTTT
>TRBV13|.|TRBJ1-1|.
CASSAYTVNTEAFF
TGTGCCAGCAGCGCATACACGGTGAACACTGAAGCTTTCTTT
>TRBV7-6|.|TRBJ1-2|once
CASSSGDGYTF
TGTGCCAGCAGCTCCGGGGATGGCTACACCTTC
>TRBV5-1|.|TRBJ1-1|.
CASSFEGFAEAFF
TGCGCCAGCAGCTTCGAGGGGTTCGCTGAAGCTTTCTTT
>TRBV11-3|TRBD1|TRBJ1-1|.
CARQGYTEAFF
TGTGCCAGACAGGGGTACACTGAAGCTTTCTTT
>TRBV11-1|TRBD1|TRBJ2-3|.
CASSSPENRGRSTDTQYF
TGTGCCAGCAGCTCCCCCGAGAACAGGGGGCGAAGCACAGATACGCAGTATTTT
>TRBV18|.|TRBJ2-2|.
CASSRNRDGELFF
TGTGCCAGCTCCCGAAACAGGGACGGGGAGCTGTTTTTT
>TRBV11-2|TRBD1|TRBJ1-5|.
CASRGQGEGQPQHF
TGTGCCAGCAGAGGACAGGGGGAAGGTCAGCCCCAGCATTTT
>TRBV7-8|.|TRBJ2-7|.
CASSLTREEQYF
TGTGCCAGCAGCTTAACCAGGGAGGAGCAGTACTTC
>TRBV28|.|TRBJ2-5|.
CASSSPGTGGKTQYF
TGTGCCAGCAGCTCCCCCGGGACGGGCGGTAAGACCCAGTACTTC
>TRBV9|.|TRBJ1-4|.
CASSVGAGNEKLFF
TGTGCCAGCAGCGTAGGAGCAGGGAATGAAAAACTGTTTTTT
>TRBV6-5|.|TRBJ1-1|.
CASSYSRWRTEAFF
TGTGCCAGCAGTTACTCGAGATGGAGGACTGAAGCTTTCTTT
>TRBV29-1|TRBD2|TRBJ2-7|.
CSVLGLAGFSSYEQYF
TGCAGCGTCCTAGGACTAGCGGGGTTTAGCTCCTACGAGCAGTACTTC
>TRBV4-1|TRBD1|TRBJ1-4|.
CASSLYRGTNEKLFF
TGCGCCAGCAGCCTTTACAGGGGAACTAATGAAAAACTGTTTTTT
>TRBV18|.|TRBJ1-4|.
CASSPSTGGANEKLFF
TGTGCCAGCTCACCTTCTACCGGCGGAGCTAATGAAAAACTGTTTTTT
>TRBV6-5|.|TRBJ1-6|.
CASRVSNSPLHF
TGTGCCAGCAGGGTCAGTAATTCACCCCTCCACTTT
>TRBV5-5|.|TRBJ1-4|.
CASRSGSSNEKLFF
TGTGCCAGCAGGTCAGGGAGCAGTAATGAAAAACTGTTTTTT